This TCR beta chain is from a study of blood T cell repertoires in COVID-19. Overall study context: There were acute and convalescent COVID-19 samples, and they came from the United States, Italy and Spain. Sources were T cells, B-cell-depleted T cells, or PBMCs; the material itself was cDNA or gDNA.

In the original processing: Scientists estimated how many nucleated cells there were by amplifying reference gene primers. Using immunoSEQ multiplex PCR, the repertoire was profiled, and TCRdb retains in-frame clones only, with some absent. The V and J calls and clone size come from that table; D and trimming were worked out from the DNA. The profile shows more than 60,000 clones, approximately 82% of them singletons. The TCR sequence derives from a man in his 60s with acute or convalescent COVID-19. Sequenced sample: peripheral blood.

The CDR3 here is CASSRGTGAGEQYF. For the CDR3, the DNA is TGTGCCAGCAGTAGGGGAACAGGGGCCGGGGAGCAGTACTTC. The chain recombines TRBV28 with TRBJ2-7; 7 nucleotides match TRBD1. This CDR3 is 14 amino acids long. Germline V CDR1 and CDR2: MDHEN, SYDVKM. V shed 5 bases and J 7 bases; nucleotides not matched to a gene: 11.